Presented here are 3 T cell receptor beta chains from one specimen sequenced in a study of control samples from healthy donors and cancer patients. Using immunoSEQ multiplex PCR, the repertoire was profiled, and TCRdb retains in-frame clones only, with some absent. The sample has roughly 150,000 clones; around 90% are singletons. The sequencing sample was made of blood. The receptors come from a man aged 25 to 40 in good health.

The CDR3 coding sequence is TGTGCCAGCAGTTCCGTCTCGTCCGGGCCTAAACTGTTTTTT. This codes for CASSSVSSGPKLFF. The rearrangement uses TRBV6-5 and TRBJ1-4; D is undetermined. The CDR3 has 14 amino acids. Germline CDR1 and CDR2: MNHEY and SVGAGI. Deletions cut 4 bases from V and 11 bases from J, with 17 bases between.

This clone occurred once. This sequence joins TRBV9 and TRBJ1-1; D possibly corresponds to TRBD1 (5 bases). V lost 3 bases, J lost 2 bases, and 8 bases lay in between. CDR3 size: 13 residues. Germline CDR1 is SGDLS and CDR2 is YYNGEE. In DNA, the CDR3 is TGTGCCAGCAGCGCGGACATAAACACTGAAGCTTTCTTT. As protein: CASSADINTEAFF.

The chain couples TRBV2 to TRBJ2-3, with 8 bases lining up with TRBD2. CDR3 length: 15 amino acids. Germline V gene lookup returns CDR1 SNHLY and CDR2 FYNNEI. With V trimmed by 10 bases and J by 4 bases, 13 bases remained unmatched. The CDR3 is CATKGPAGASDTQYF. CDR3 DNA: TGTGCCACCAAGGGTCCAGCGGGAGCATCAGATACGCAGTATTTT.